The 30 T cell receptor beta chains below were found in one sample sequenced in a study of T-cell memory formation after mild COVID-19. MiXCR, run by TCRdb on the 5' RACE reads, gives a single entry per CDR3 protein. The repertoire holds 150,000 to 200,000 distinct CDR3 sequences, with roughly 15% as singletons. Sequencing was carried out using PBMCs or a T cell subset sorted from them (not recorded which). Receptor source: an adult woman who had mild COVID-19 (a few samples of this study predate the infection). Cell type and time point are not known.

This clonotype has only a few counts. CDR3 protein: CASSQEPMVRGGDTEAFF. The CDR3 bases are TGCGCCAGCAGCCAAGAGCCAATGGTGAGGGGTGGTGACACTGAAGCTTTCTTT. The chain is built from TRBV4-1 and TRBJ1-1, with D perhaps matching TRBD1 (5 bases). The germline V gene encodes CDR1 MGHRA and CDR2 YSYEKL. The CDR3 contains 18 residues. With 0 bases removed from V and 3 bases from J, the gap between germline ends came to 20 bases.

The V call is TRBV28, the J call TRBJ1-5, with D hard to call. Germline V gene sequence: CDR1 MDHEN, CDR2 SYDVKM. V lost 1 base to trimming and J lost 2 bases, with 9 bases between them. The CDR3 runs 15 residues. CDR3 in DNA: TGTGCCAGCAGTTTATTTCTGAGCGGCAATCAGCCCCAGCATTTT. Translating gives CASSLFLSGNQPQHF.

The chain recombines TRBV29-1 with TRBJ1-2; 9 bases agree with TRBD1. CDR3 length equals 12 residues. V was pared by 4 bases and J by 7 bases, with 4 bases of the junction left unmatched. Looked up from germline, CDR1 is SQVTM and CDR2 is ANQGSEA. The CDR3 DNA follows: TGCAGCGTTGGGGACAGGGTTGTTGGCTACACCTTC. Its translation is CSVGDRVVGYTF. Combining the CDR3 with reference TRBV29-1 and TRBJ1-2 gives the whole variable domain SAVISQKPSRDICQRGTSLTIQCQVDSQVTMMFWYRQQPGQSLTLIATANQGSEATYESGFVIDKFPISRPNLTFSTLTVSNMSPEDSSIYLCSVGDRVVGYTFGSGTRLTVV.

A few counts support this clonotype. The chain recombines TRBV5-1 with TRBJ2-5; maybe TRBD1 (5 bases). Trimming took off 4 bases at V and 1 base at J, with 14 bases between the two ends. Germline CDR1 and CDR2: SGHRS and YFSETQ. This CDR3 contains 15 residues. CDR3 coding DNA: TGCGCCAGCAGCCCCCCCTTAGGGGCCCAAGAGACCCAGTACTTC. Protein sequence: CASSPPLGAQETQYF.

This clonotype occurred a few times. The genes are TRBV7-9 and TRBJ2-2; tentatively, D is TRBD2 (6 bases). The CDR3 contains 16 residues. Deletions cut 3 bases from V and 8 bases from J, with 19 bases between. The germline CDR1 and CDR2 sequences are SEHNR and FQNEAQ (reference sequence). The CDR3 sequence is CASSLGDSRRQGELFF. Written as DNA, the CDR3 is TGTGCCAGCAGCTTGGGGGACTCCCGGCGACAAGGGGAGCTGTTTTTT.

The chain has TRBV5-1 and TRBJ2-7; D gene uncertain. This CDR3 has 13 residues. V lost 0 bases and J 4 bases, leaving 8 bases between the germline ends. Germline CDR1 is SGHRS and CDR2 is YFSETQ. The CDR3 DNA reads TGCGCCAGCAGCTTGGGGAGCCCTTACGAGCAGTACTTC. It translates to CASSLGSPYEQYF.

This clonotype was observed a handful of times. This chain connects TRBV12-3 or TRBV12-4 to TRBJ2-7, with 9 bases fitting TRBD2. With V trimmed by 6 bases and J by 2 bases, 17 bases remained unmatched. This CDR3 is built from 18 residues. The chain's CDR3 is CASSTRTSAYSLTYEQYF. The CDR3 DNA follows: TGTGCCAGCAGCACTAGGACTAGCGCCTACTCCCTCACCTACGAGCAGTACTTC.

This clonotype occurred a few times. V usage is TRBV5-1 and J usage is TRBJ2-7; D not certain. V was clipped by 3 bases and J by 3 bases, with 16 bases between them. The CDR3 runs 15 residues. Germline assignment: CDR1 SGHRS and CDR2 YFSETQ. The CDR3 DNA sequence: TGCGCCAGCAGCTCTACTCCTACAGAGCTCTACGAGCAGTACTTC. Translating gives CASSSTPTELYEQYF.

This clonotype was seen more than once but under ten times. The V and J genes are TRBV4-2 and TRBJ2-1, with D perhaps matching TRBD2 (5 bases). This CDR3 is 15 amino acids long. V lost 1 base and J 1 base, leaving 8 bases between the germline ends. Looked up from germline, CDR1 is LGHNA and CDR2 is YNFKEQ. The CDR3 protein is CASSQVRGSYNEQFF. The CDR3 DNA reads as TGTGCCAGCAGCCAAGTTCGGGGTTCCTACAATGAGCAGTTCTTC.

This clonotype has only a few counts. The rearrangement joins TRBV29-1 to TRBJ2-3; D remains ambiguous. V shed 2 bases and J shed 2 bases, with 5 bases lying between them. Germline CDR1 reads SQVTM; CDR2 reads ANQGSEA. The CDR3 length is 12 residues. In DNA form, the CDR3 reads TGCAGCGTTGAACCACACACAGATACGCAGTATTTT. It encodes CSVEPHTDTQYF.

This rearrangement joins TRBV9 to TRBJ2-2, with D hard to call. Trimming shortened V by 0 bases and J by 9 bases, and 9 bases separated the two germline ends. This CDR3 is built from 13 residues. Germline V CDR1 and CDR2: SGDLS, YYNGEE. The CDR3 spells CASSVAPSRELFF. The CDR3 nucleotides read TGTGCCAGCAGCGTAGCCCCCTCCCGGGAGCTGTTTTTT.

J is TRBJ2-3 and V is TRBV5-8, with TRBD1 identical over 9 bases. Germline V gene data show CDR1 as SGHTS and CDR2 as YDEGEE. This CDR3 is 15 amino acids long. CDR3 nucleotides: TGTGCGGTCAGCGTCGGGACAGGGAGCACAGATACGCAGTATTTT. Encoded protein: CAVSVGTGSTDTQYF. The whole variable domain, remainder taken from reference TRBV5-8 and TRBJ2-3, is EAGVTQSPTHLIKTRGQQATLRCSPISGHTSVYWYQQALGLGLQFLLWYDEGEERNRGNFPPRFSGRQFPNYSSELNVNALELEDSALYLCAVSVGTGSTDTQYFGPGTRLTVL.

This clonotype was found a few times. This chain connects TRBV10-3 to TRBJ2-3, with 15 bases identical to TRBD2. The CDR3 has 17 amino acids. The germline V gene has CDR1 ENHRY and CDR2 SYGVKD. V lost 5 bases to trimming and J lost 2 bases; unmatched junction nucleotides: 5. The CDR3, as DNA: TGTGCCATCAGTCGGACTAGCGGGGGGGGTCTCACAGATACGCAGTATTTT. Translation gives CAISRTSGGGLTDTQYF.

This clonotype was picked up a small number of times. The CDR3 coding sequence is TGTGCCAGCAGTTCCGGGACAGGGAATAATTCACCCCTCCACTTT. It encodes CASSSGTGNNSPLHF. The rearrangement joins TRBV12-3 or TRBV12-4 to TRBJ1-6; TRBD1 agrees at 9 bases. The CDR3 runs 15 residues. With 4 bases clipped from V and 5 bases from J, the junction kept 3 bases outside the gene matches.

This clonotype was counted between two and nine times. The chain is built from TRBV5-1 and TRBJ1-2, with 7 nucleotides matching TRBD1. CDR1 and CDR2 (germline): SGHRS, YFSETQ. The V and J ends lost 4 bases and 4 bases, in that order; junction bases with no gene match: 7. CDR3 size: 14 residues. CDR3 protein: CASSLGQVGYGYTF. The DNA for the CDR3 is TGCGCCAGCAGCCTAGGACAGGTGGGCTATGGCTACACCTTC.

This clonotype was counted only a few times. The rearrangement links TRBV7-6 to TRBJ2-6; 8 bases align to TRBD1. This CDR3 has 18 amino acids. From germline, CDR1 is SGHVS and CDR2 FNYEAQ. V trimming: 1 base; J trimming: 2 bases; junction bases outside the gene matches: 7. CDR3 DNA sequence: TGTGCCAGCAGCTTAGATGGGACAGGAATCCCTGGGGCCAACGTCCTGACTTTC. It codes for CASSLDGTGIPGANVLTF. The complete variable domain, with remaining parts taken from reference TRBV7-6 and TRBJ2-6, reads GAGVSQSPRYKVTKRGQDVALRCDPISGHVSLYWYRQALGQGPEFLTYFNYEAQQDKSGLPNDRFSAERPEGSISTLTIQRTEQRDSAMYRCASSLDGTGIPGANVLTFGAGSRLTVL.

V gene TRBV12-3 or TRBV12-4 combines with J gene TRBJ1-5, with 8 bases matching TRBD1. J gave up 4 bases and V 8 bases, and 1 base lay outside the gene matches. The CDR3 has 12 amino acids. The CDR3 sequence: CASRQGNQPQHF. The CDR3 bases are TGTGCCAGCCGACAGGGGAATCAGCCCCAGCATTTT.

This rearrangement joins TRBV19 to TRBJ2-2; D remains ambiguous. Germline V gives CDR1 LNHDA, CDR2 SQIVND (reference sequence). This CDR3 region has 15 residues. Trimming removed 6 bases from V and 2 bases from J, with 13 bases in between. The CDR3 here is CASSPDLDNTGELFF. For the CDR3, the DNA is TGTGCCAGTAGCCCCGACCTAGACAACACCGGGGAGCTGTTTTTT.

This clonotype turned up a few times. The CDR3 bases are TGTGCCAGCAGTTTCGGCTCTGGGGCCAACGTCCTGACTTTC. Translation gives CASSFGSGANVLTF. The chain joins TRBV27 to TRBJ2-6; D gene ambiguous. Trimming removed 3 bases at V and 0 bases at J, with 3 bases between. CDR3 length: 14 residues. Germline V lookup: CDR1 MNHEY, CDR2 SMNVEV (reference sequence). The entire variable domain, with the rest obtained from reference TRBV27 and TRBJ2-6, is as follows: EAQVTQNPRYLITVTGKKLTVTCSQNMNHEYMSWYRQDPGLGLRQIYYSMNVEVTDKGDVPEGYKVSRKEKRNFPLILESPSPNQTSLYFCASSFGSGANVLTFGAGSRLTVL.

The chain combines TRBV20-1 with TRBJ1-1, with no clear D. The V gene's germline CDR1 is DFQATT and CDR2 SNEGSKA (reference sequence). Trimming left V 2 bases short and J 4 bases short, with 8 bases between. This CDR3 spans 12 amino acids. Here the CDR3 DNA reads TGCAGTGCTAGATCGGCCAGCACTGAAGCTTTCTTT. Amino acid sequence: CSARSASTEAFF.

The chain is built from TRBV2 and TRBJ2-5, with D unresolved. The V end was cut by 4 bases, the J end by 5 bases, with 8 bases between. Germline V gives CDR1 SNHLY, CDR2 FYNNEI. CDR3 length equals 12 residues. The CDR3 nucleotides read TGTGCCAGCAGTGCCACCCCCGAGACCCAGTACTTC. It encodes CASSATPETQYF.

The chain couples TRBV7-9 to TRBJ2-1; D is unresolved. Germline V gives CDR1 SEHNR, CDR2 FQNEAQ (reference sequence). The CDR3 contains 15 residues. The V and J ends lost 5 bases and 0 bases respectively, with 11 bases between them. CDR3 nucleotides: TGTGCCAGCAGCCCGAGACTCGCCTCCTACAATGAGCAGTTCTTC. Translating gives CASSPRLASYNEQFF.

This chain joins TRBV24-1 and TRBJ1-2; 8 bases align to TRBD1. This CDR3 is 17 amino acids long. Germline CDR1 reads KGHDR; CDR2 reads SFDVKD. Germline trimming cut 4 bases from V and 3 bases from J; bases unmatched to any gene: 12. The CDR3 coding sequence is TGTGCCACCAGTGACCGGACTTCAGGGGGCAGTGACTATGGCTACACCTTC. Its protein is CATSDRTSGGSDYGYTF.

The chain links TRBV6-2 or TRBV6-3 to TRBJ1-2, with D tentatively TRBD1 (6 bases). CDR3 length equals 15 residues. V was cut by 2 bases and J by 4 bases, with 14 bases left in between. Germline CDR1 is MNHEY and CDR2 is SVGEGT. The CDR3 coding sequence is TGTGCCAGCAGTTACGACAGGCAGCACCCCTATGGCTACACCTTC. Its protein is CASSYDRQHPYGYTF.

The rearrangement links TRBV12-3 or TRBV12-4 to TRBJ2-7; D could derive from TRBD1 or TRBD2 (5 bases each). The CDR3 consists of 13 residues. V was cut by 5 bases and J by 6 bases, with 14 bases left in between. CDR3 protein: CASSPAPGAEQYF. The DNA of the CDR3 is TGTGCCAGCAGTCCGGCCCCCGGGGCCGAGCAGTACTTC.

In the case of this clonotype: A much larger clone sits a single nucleotide away, making a read error possible. The genes are TRBV20-1 and TRBJ2-2; 9 nucleotides align to TRBD2. The V gene's germline CDR1 is DFQATT and CDR2 SNEGSKA (reference sequence). The junction had 12 bases not matched to a gene; V was cut back by 4 bases and J by 3 bases. This CDR3 region has 17 residues. The CDR3 spells CSAIVSSGRPDTGELFF. The CDR3 DNA is TGCAGTGCTATAGTTTCAAGCGGGAGGCCGGACACCGGGGAGCTGTTTTTT.

V gene TRBV2 combines with J gene TRBJ1-5; tentative D call: TRBD1 (5 bases). This CDR3 contains 18 residues. Germline loops: CDR1 SNHLY, CDR2 FYNNEI. Trimming removed 0 bases at V and 5 bases at J, with 20 bases between. CDR3 amino acids: CASSEARWGNREDQPQHF. The DNA of the CDR3 is TGTGCCAGCAGTGAAGCGCGGTGGGGGAATCGAGAGGATCAGCCCCAGCATTTT.

At least ten counts were recorded for this clonotype. The chain recombines TRBV5-5 with TRBJ1-1; D is unclear. The ends were cut back, 1 base at V and 0 bases at J, with 7 bases in the middle. The germline CDR1 and CDR2 sequences are SGHKS and YYEKEE (reference sequence). CDR3 size: 14 residues. As DNA, the CDR3 is TGTGCCAGCAGCTTGAAAGGTCTGAACACTGAAGCTTTCTTT. Protein product: CASSLKGLNTEAFF.

This clonotype was found a few times. The V and J genes are TRBV11-2 and TRBJ2-1, with 12 bases matching TRBD2. Losses at the gene ends were 1 base for V and 8 bases for J; bases not matched to a gene: 18. The CDR3 runs to 20 residues. CDR1 is SGHAT and CDR2 is FQNNGV in the germline V gene. As DNA, the CDR3 is TGTGCCAGCAGCTTAGCCCTAGCGGGAGGGTATCTTCCCCCTGGGGATGAGCAGTTCTTC. It is translated as CASSLALAGGYLPPGDEQFF.

This rearrangement joins TRBV7-9 to TRBJ1-1, with 9 positions matching TRBD1. V gave up 4 bases and J gave up 5 bases; unmatched junction bases: 8. Germline lookup yields CDR1 SEHNR and CDR2 FQNEAQ (reference sequence). CDR3 size: 15 residues. The CDR3 DNA reads as TGTGCCAGCAGCTCCCGTAACAGGGGGCGGACTGAAGCTTTCTTT. Translation gives CASSSRNRGRTEAFF. Drawing the rest from reference TRBV7-9 and TRBJ1-1, the complete variable domain is DTGVSQNPRHKITKRGQNVTFRCDPISEHNRLYWYRQTLGQGPEFLTYFQNEAQLEKSRLLSDRFSAERPKGSFSTLEIQRTEQGDSAMYLCASSSRNRGRTEAFFGQGTRLTVV.